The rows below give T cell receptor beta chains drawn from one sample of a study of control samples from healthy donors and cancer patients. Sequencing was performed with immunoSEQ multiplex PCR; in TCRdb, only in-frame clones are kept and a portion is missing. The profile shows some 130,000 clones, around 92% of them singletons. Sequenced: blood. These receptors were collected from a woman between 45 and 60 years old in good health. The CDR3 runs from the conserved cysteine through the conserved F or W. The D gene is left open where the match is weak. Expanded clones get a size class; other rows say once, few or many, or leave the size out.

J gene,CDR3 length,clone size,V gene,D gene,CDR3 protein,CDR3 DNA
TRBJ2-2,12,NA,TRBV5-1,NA,CASSVNTGELFF,TGCGCCAGCAGCGTGAACACCGGGGAGCTGTTTTTT
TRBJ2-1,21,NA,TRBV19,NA,CASSPSFSRWLATSFYNEQFF,TGTGCCAGTAGTCCAAGTTTCTCCCGATGGCTAGCGACGTCCTTCTACAATGAGCAGTTCTTC
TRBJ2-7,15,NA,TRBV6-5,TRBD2,CASKVLAGVYYEQYF,TGTGCCAGCAAAGTACTAGCGGGAGTGTACTACGAGCAGTACTTC
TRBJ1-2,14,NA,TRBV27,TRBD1,CASSMNSGGNGYTF,TGTGCCAGCAGTATGAATTCAGGGGGTAATGGCTACACCTTC
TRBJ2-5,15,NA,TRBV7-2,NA,CASSFELAPQETQYF,TGTGCCAGCAGCTTTGAACTAGCCCCCCAAGAGACCCAGTACTTC
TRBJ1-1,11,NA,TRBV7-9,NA,CASTRDTEAFF,TGTGCCAGCACTAGGGACACTGAAGCTTTCTTT
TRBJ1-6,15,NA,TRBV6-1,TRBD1,CASSAGQGGNSPLHF,TGTGCCAGCAGTGCTGGACAGGGGGGAAATTCACCCCTCCACTTT
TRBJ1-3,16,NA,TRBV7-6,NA,CASSLSGLSSGNTIYF,TGTGCCAGCAGCTTATCGGGCCTTAGCTCTGGAAACACCATATATTTT
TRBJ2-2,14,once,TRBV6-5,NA,CASIRAAYTGELFF,TGTGCCAGCATCCGGGCAGCCTACACCGGGGAGCTGTTTTTT
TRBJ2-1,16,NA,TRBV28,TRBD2,CASRLFTSGKSNEQFF,TGTGCCAGCAGACTATTTACTAGCGGGAAGTCGAATGAGCAGTTCTTC
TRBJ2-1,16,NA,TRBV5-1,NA,CASSSGEGGLGNEQFF,TGCGCCAGCAGCTCAGGGGAGGGAGGACTAGGAAATGAGCAGTTCTTC
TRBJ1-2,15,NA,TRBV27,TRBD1,CASSLLGQGAYGYTF,TGTGCCAGCAGTTTATTGGGACAGGGGGCCTATGGCTACACCTTC
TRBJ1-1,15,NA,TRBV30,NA,CAWRVLRGASTEAFF,TGTGCCTGGAGGGTCCTTCGCGGGGCAAGCACTGAAGCTTTCTTT
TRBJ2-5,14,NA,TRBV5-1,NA,CASSLGSGQETQYF,TGCGCCAGCAGCTTGGGTAGCGGCCAAGAGACCCAGTACTTC
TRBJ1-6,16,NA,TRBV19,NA,CASSIDHRLYNSPLHF,TGTGCCAGTAGTATAGATCATAGGTTGTATAATTCACCCCTCCACTTT
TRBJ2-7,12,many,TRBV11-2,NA,CATKGVFYEQYF,TGTGCGACGAAGGGGGTATTTTACGAGCAGTACTTC
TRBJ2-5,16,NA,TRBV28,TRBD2,CASSGPLIGRGETQYF,TGTGCCAGCAGTGGACCGTTGATTGGGAGGGGAGAGACCCAGTACTTC
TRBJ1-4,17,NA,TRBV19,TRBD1,CASSSGTGVSTNEKLFF,TGTGCCAGTAGTAGCGGGACAGGGGTATCAACTAATGAAAAACTGTTTTTT
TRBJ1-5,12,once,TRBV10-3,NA,CATQKVGQPQHF,TGTGCCACACAAAAGGTGGGTCAGCCCCAGCATTTT
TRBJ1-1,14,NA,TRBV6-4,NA,CASSTSVENTEAFF,TGTGCCAGCAGTACGTCAGTCGAGAACACTGAAGCTTTCTTT
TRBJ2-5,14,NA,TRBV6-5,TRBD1,CASKTGGGWETQYF,TGTGCCAGCAAGACAGGGGGCGGTTGGGAGACCCAGTACTTC
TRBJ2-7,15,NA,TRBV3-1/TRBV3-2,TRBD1,CASSQDLTGGGEQYF,TGTGCCAGCAGCCAAGACCTGACAGGGGGCGGCGAGCAGTACTTC
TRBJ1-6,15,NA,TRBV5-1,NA,CASSTEGTGYSPLHF,TGCGCCAGCAGCACAGAGGGGACGGGCTATTCACCCCTCCACTTT
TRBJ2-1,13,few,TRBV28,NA,CASSLSLGRDGFF,TGTGCCAGCAGTTTATCTTTAGGTCGTGATGGGTTCTTC